The present entry profiles one TCR beta chain with its context. This specimen includes other DNA sequences encoding the same CDR3. Per germline, CDR1 SGHNT and CDR2 YYREEE (reference sequence). This CDR3 has 12 amino acids. The ends were cut back, 0 bases at V and 2 bases at J, with 3 bases in the middle. The repertoire was sequenced with immunoSEQ multiplex PCR; TCRdb's copy has only in-frame clones and lacks some. Of some 1.5 million clones listed, about 96% are singletons. This record belongs to a study of shared clonotypes between healthy human individuals. This rearrangement joins TRBV5-4 to TRBJ2-7; D uncertain. Sequenced input: naive CD4+ T cells sorted from blood. Subset in this sample: CD45RA+ positively selected. This TCR was recovered from a man in his thirties or forties in good health. The CDR3 bases are TGTGCCAGCAGCTTGGAACCCTACGAGCAGTACTTC. Its translation: CASSLEPYEQYF.